The 11 T cell receptor beta chains below all came from one sample that was sequenced in a study of blood T cells in healthy people across ages. Sample-barcoded 5' priming and a J-beta primer mix drove a second PCR of about 6 to 12 cycles. TCRdb reprocessed the 5' RACE reads via MiXCR and lists one record per CDR3 protein. The sample has 600,000 to 850,000 distinct CDR3 sequences, about 42% seen once; the top ten hold roughly 20%. The sample was blood. The receptors shown here come from a woman in her sixties or seventies in good health.

As concerns this clonotype: Given a much more abundant clone one base away, this may be a read error. The J gene is TRBJ2-7, the V gene TRBV12-3 or TRBV12-4; no firm D call. V lost 3 bases, J lost 7 bases, and 16 bases lay in between. The CDR3 is made up of 14 amino acids. This CDR3 is CASSFKRSYNEQYF. CDR3 DNA: TGTGCCAGCAGTTTTAAGAGGTCCTACAATGAGCAGTACTTC.

The rearrangement uses TRBV30 and TRBJ1-2; D gene unclear. The germline V gene encodes CDR1 GTSNPN and CDR2 SVGIG (reference sequence). The CDR3 spans 13 residues. V lost 2 bases, J lost 3 bases, and 10 bases lay in between. CDR3 region: CAWSPGVDYGYTF. DNA for the CDR3: TGTGCCTGGAGTCCCGGGGTAGACTATGGCTACACCTTC. Using reference TRBV30 and TRBJ1-2 for the parts outside the CDR3, the full variable domain is SQTIHQWPATLVQPVGSPLSLECTVEGTSNPNLYWYRQAAGRGLQLLFYSVGIGQISSEVPQNLSASRPQDRQFILSSKKLLLSDSGFYLCAWSPGVDYGYTFGSGTRLTVV.

This rearrangement joins TRBV5-1 to TRBJ2-5, with D unresolved. Trimming pared 2 bases from V and 11 bases from J, leaving 19 bases between. The CDR3 length is 14 residues. Germline V lookup: CDR1 SGHRS, CDR2 YFSETQ. The CDR3 DNA sequence: TGCGCCAGCAGCTTAGGAACAGTCTACAATGAGCAGTACTTC. It encodes CASSLGTVYNEQYF.

The chain links TRBV3-1 to TRBJ1-1; tentative D call: TRBD1 (5 bases). The ends were cut back, 6 bases at V and 2 bases at J, with 13 bases in the middle. Germline V gene sequence: CDR1 LGHDT, CDR2 YNNKEL (reference sequence). The CDR3 is 14 amino acids. In DNA, the CDR3 is TGTGCCAGCAGATATCATCAGGGTAACACTGAAGCTTTCTTT. Protein product: CASRYHQGNTEAFF.

This clonotype has more than one count but fewer than ten. The genes are TRBV20-1 and TRBJ1-6, with D perhaps matching TRBD1 (5 bases). CDR1 DFQATT and CDR2 SNEGSKA come from the germline V gene (reference sequence). Trimming removed 0 bases at V and 9 bases at J, with 12 bases between. The CDR3 is 14 amino acids. The CDR3 sequence: CSAREFSGGSPLHF. The CDR3 DNA is TGCAGTGCTAGAGAATTCAGCGGGGGTTCACCCCTCCACTTT.

The rearrangement uses TRBV5-1 and TRBJ2-2, with 8 positions matching TRBD1. Germline CDR1 and CDR2: SGHRS and YFSETQ. The V segment lost 2 bases and the J segment 4 bases; nucleotides outside the gene matches: 7. The CDR3 totals 16 residues. The CDR3 bases are TGCGCCAGCAGCTTAGGTGACAGGGGCCGCACCGGGGAGCTGTTTTTT. Its protein product is CASSLGDRGRTGELFF.

This chain links TRBV18 with TRBJ2-5; 7 bases line up with TRBD1. Per the germline V gene, CDR1 is KGHSH and CDR2 is LQKENI. V was pared by 4 bases and J by 3 bases, with 8 bases of the junction left unmatched. This CDR3 region has 15 residues. CDR3 region: CASSRPGTAEETQYF. The CDR3 DNA reads TGTGCCAGCTCACGGCCCGGGACAGCAGAAGAGACCCAGTACTTC.

V usage is TRBV30 and J usage is TRBJ2-3; 7 bases agree with TRBD2. The CDR3 has 14 amino acids. Germline-derived CDR1 and CDR2 are GTSNPN and SVGIG (reference sequence). After removal of 2 bases from V and 2 bases from J, the junction contained 4 bases not matched to a gene. The DNA for the CDR3 is TGTGCCTGGAGTTTGCGGGAGAACACAGATACGCAGTATTTT. This sequence encodes CAWSLRENTDTQYF. Based on the CDR3 plus reference TRBV30 and TRBJ2-3, the full variable domain is SQTIHQWPATLVQPVGSPLSLECTVEGTSNPNLYWYRQAAGRGLQLLFYSVGIGQISSEVPQNLSASRPQDRQFILSSKKLLLSDSGFYLCAWSLRENTDTQYFGPGTRLTVL.

Regarding this clonotype: A single base separates this from a much larger clone, so it may be a read error. V gene TRBV12-3 or TRBV12-4 combines with J gene TRBJ2-1; TRBD1 might be the D (6 bases). Trimming removed 2 bases at V and 13 bases at J, with 33 bases between. The CDR3 totals 19 residues. CDR3 nucleotides: TGTGCCAGCAGTTTAAGGTGGGGTAGTGGGGACAAGCGGAGAGAGACCCAGTTCTTC. It is translated as CASSLRWGSGDKRRETQFF.

This clonotype was detected a few times. The chain employs TRBV5-1 and TRBJ1-4, with D perhaps TRBD1 (5 bases). Trimming took 4 bases from V and 1 from J, leaving 11 bases between them. The CDR3 contains 15 residues. CDR1 is SGHRS and CDR2 is YFSETQ in the germline V gene. CDR3 loop: CASSRSQGTNEKLFF. CDR3 coding DNA: TGCGCCAGCAGCCGTTCCCAGGGAACTAATGAAAAACTGTTTTTT.

As to this clonotype: A read error may explain this, as a much larger clone is one base away. The chain is built from TRBV9 and TRBJ2-5; tentative D call: TRBD2 (6 bases). Trimming pared 4 bases from V and 4 bases from J, leaving 17 bases between. CDR3 size: 15 residues. Germline values: CDR1 SGDLS, CDR2 YYNGEE. CDR3 DNA sequence: TGTGCCAGCAGCCCTAGAGTAGGACTACGAGAGACCCAGTACTTC. This sequence encodes CASSPRVGLRETQYF.